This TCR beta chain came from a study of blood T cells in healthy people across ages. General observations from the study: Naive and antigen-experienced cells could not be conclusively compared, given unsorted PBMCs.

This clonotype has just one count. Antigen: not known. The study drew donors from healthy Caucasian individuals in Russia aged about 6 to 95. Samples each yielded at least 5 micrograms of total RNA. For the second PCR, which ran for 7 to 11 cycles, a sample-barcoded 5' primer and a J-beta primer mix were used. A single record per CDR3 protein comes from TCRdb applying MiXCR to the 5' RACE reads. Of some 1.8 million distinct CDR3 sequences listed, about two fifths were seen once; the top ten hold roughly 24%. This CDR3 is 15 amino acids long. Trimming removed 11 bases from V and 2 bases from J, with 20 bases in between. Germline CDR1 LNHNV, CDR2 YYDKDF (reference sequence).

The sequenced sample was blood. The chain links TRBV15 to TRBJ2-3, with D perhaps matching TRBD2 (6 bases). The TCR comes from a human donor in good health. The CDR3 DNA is TGTGCCTCGGGACTGACCGACTCGCCCACAGATACGCAGTATTTT. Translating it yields CASGLTDSPTDTQYF.